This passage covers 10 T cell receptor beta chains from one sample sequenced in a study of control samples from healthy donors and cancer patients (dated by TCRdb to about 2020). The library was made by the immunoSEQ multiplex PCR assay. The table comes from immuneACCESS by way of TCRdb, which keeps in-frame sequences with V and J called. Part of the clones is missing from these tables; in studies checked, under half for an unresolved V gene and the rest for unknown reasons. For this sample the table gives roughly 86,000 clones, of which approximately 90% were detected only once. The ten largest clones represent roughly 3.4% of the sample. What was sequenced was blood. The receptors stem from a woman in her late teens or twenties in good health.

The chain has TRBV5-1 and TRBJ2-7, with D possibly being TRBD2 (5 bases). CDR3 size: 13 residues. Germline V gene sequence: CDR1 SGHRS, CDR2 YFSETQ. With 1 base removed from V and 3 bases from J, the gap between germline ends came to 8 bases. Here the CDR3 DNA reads TGCGCCAGCAGCTTGCGGGATAACTACGAGCAGTACTTC. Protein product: CASSLRDNYEQYF.

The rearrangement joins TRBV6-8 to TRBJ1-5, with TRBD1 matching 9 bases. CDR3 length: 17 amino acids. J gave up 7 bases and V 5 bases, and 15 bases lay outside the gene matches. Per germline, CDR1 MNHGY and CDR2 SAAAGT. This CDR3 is CASSTPTGGTRGQPQHF. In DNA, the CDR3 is TGTGCCAGCAGTACCCCAACAGGGGGCACAAGGGGGCAGCCCCAGCATTTT.

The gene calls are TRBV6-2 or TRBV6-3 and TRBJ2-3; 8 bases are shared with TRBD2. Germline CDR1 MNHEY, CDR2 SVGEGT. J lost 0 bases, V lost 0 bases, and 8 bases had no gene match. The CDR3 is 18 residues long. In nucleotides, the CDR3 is TGTGCCAGCAGTTACTCGACACAAAGCGGGGGTAGCACAGATACGCAGTATTTT. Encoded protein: CASSYSTQSGGSTDTQYF.

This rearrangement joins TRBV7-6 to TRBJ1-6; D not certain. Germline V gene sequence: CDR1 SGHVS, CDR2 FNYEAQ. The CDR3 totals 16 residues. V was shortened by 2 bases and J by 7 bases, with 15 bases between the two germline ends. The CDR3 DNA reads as TGTGCCAGCAGCTTAAGCCCCCCCAGTACGAATTCACCCCTCCACTTT. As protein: CASSLSPPSTNSPLHF.

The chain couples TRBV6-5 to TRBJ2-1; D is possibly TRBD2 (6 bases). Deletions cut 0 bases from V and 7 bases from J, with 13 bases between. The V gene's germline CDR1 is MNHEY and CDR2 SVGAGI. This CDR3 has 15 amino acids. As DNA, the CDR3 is TGTGCCAGCAGTTACTCCCAGACGGGGGTAAATGAGCAGTTCTTC. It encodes CASSYSQTGVNEQFF.

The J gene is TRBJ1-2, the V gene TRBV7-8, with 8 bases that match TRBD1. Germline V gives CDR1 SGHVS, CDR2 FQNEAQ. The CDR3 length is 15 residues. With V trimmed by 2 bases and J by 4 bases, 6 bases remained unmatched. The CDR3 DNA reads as TGTGCCAGCAGCTTATTGACAGGGGATGCCTATGGCTACACCTTC. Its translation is CASSLLTGDAYGYTF.

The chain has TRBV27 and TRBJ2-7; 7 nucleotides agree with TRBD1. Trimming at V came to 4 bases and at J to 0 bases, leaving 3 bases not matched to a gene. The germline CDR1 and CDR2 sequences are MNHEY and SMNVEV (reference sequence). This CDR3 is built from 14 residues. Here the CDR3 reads CASSSTGTSYEQYF. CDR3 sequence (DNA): TGTGCCAGCAGTTCGACAGGGACCTCCTACGAGCAGTACTTC.

The CDR3 nucleotides are TGTGCCAGCAGCTCCGCGACGGGGACCAATTCACCCCTCCACTTT. Residues: CASSSATGTNSPLHF. This sequence joins TRBV11-3 and TRBJ1-6; TRBD1 is a possible D gene (5 bases). The V and J ends lost 4 bases and 7 bases respectively, with 14 bases between them. CDR3 length: 15 residues. Germline-derived CDR1 and CDR2 are SGHNT and YENEEA.

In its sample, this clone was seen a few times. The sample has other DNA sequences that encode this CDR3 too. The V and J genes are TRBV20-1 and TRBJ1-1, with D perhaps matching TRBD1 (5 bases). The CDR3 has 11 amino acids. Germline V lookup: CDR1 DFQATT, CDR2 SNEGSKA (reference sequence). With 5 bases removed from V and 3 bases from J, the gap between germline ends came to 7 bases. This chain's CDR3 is CSARGDTEAFF. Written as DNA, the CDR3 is TGCAGTGCTCGGGGGGACACTGAAGCTTTCTTT.

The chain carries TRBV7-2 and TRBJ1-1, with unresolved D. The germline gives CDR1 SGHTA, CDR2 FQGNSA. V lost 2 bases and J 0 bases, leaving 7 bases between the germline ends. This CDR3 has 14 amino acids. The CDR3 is CASSLSGLNTEAFF. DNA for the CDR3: TGTGCCAGCAGCTTATCAGGTTTGAACACTGAAGCTTTCTTT.